This record covers a single T cell receptor beta chain. Its antigen is unknown. The CDR3 covers 12 residues. The germline V gene has CDR1 MNHEY and CDR2 SVGAGI. V lost 4 bases and J lost 5, with 6 bases in between. This sample is part of a study of T cell responses to AZD1222 COVID-19 vaccine. Whole-study findings and limits: Donors skewed white British and female; clonal diversity was possibly underestimated. Repertoire sampling occurred only after the peak T cell response.

Only in-frame clones appear in the TCRdb table, and some are missing; sequencing was by immunoSEQ multiplex PCR. This sample has some 170,000 clones, with 90% found just once. The material sequenced was peripheral blood, taken 28 days after the second dose of the MenACWY control vaccine. The sequence derives from an adult who received the MenACWY meningococcal vaccine as a control. The chain links TRBV6-5 to TRBJ1-5; D is uncertain. CDR3 nucleotide sequence: TGTGCCAGCAGTTTAAAGGATCAGCCCCAGCATTTT. Translating it yields CASSLKDQPQHF.